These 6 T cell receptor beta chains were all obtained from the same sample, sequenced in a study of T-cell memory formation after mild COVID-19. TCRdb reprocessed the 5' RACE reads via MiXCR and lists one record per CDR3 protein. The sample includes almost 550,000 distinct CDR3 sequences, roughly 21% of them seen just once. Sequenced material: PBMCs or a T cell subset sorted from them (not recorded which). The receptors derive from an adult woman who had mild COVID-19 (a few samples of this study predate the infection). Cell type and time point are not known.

CDR3 in amino acids: CASSFGRDRFSYEQYF. The CDR3 DNA reads as TGCGCCAGCAGCTTTGGCCGGGACAGATTCTCCTACGAGCAGTACTTC. The chain links TRBV5-1 to TRBJ2-7; 7 bases map to TRBD1. Germline values: CDR1 SGHRS, CDR2 YFSETQ. The CDR3 totals 16 residues. J lost 0 bases, V lost 2 bases, and 8 bases had no gene match.

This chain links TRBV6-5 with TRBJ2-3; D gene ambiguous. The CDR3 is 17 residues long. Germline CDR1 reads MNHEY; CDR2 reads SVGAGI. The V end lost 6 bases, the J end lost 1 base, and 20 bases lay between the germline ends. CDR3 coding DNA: TGTGCCAGCAGGCCCTTGGTGACATTTGGACGCACAGATACGCAGTATTTT. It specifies CASRPLVTFGRTDTQYF.

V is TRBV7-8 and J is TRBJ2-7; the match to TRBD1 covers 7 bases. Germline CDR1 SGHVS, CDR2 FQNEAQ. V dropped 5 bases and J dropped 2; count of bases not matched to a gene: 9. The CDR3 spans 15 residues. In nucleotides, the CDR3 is TGTGCCAGCAGCCACAAGGACAGGTTAGCCTACGAGCAGTACTTC. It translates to CASSHKDRLAYEQYF.

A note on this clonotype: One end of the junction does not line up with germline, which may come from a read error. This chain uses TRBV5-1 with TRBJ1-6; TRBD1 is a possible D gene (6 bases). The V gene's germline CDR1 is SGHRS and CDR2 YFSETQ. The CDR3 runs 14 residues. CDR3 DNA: TGCGCCAGCAGTTTGGACAGCCCTAATTCACCCCTCCACTTT. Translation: CASSLDSPNSPLHF.

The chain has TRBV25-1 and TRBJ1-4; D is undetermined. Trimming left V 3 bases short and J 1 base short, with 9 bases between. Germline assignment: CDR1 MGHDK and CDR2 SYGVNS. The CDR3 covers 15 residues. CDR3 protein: CASSETTVTNEKLFF. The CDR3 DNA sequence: TGTGCCAGCAGTGAGACAACGGTAACTAATGAAAAACTGTTTTTT.

CDR3 sequence: CASSVRGSFTDTQYF. CDR3 sequence (DNA): TGTGCCAGCAGTGTAAGGGGGTCATTCACAGATACGCAGTATTTT. The chain carries TRBV2 and TRBJ2-3; a weak D match, TRBD1 (6 bases). Trimming left V 4 bases short and J 2 bases short, with 13 bases between. CDR3 length: 15 residues. From germline, CDR1 is SNHLY and CDR2 FYNNEI.